Following are 30 T cell receptor beta chains from one sample sequenced in a study of blood T cell repertoires in COVID-19. Method: immunoSEQ multiplex PCR; TCRdb's copy keeps in-frame clones and lacks some. The repertoire holds 200,000 or so clones, with roughly 76% as singletons. Sequencing used peripheral blood. The receptors stem from a human donor in a cohort sampled during active COVID-19.

This clone was seen once. The chain is built from TRBV6-6 and TRBJ2-3, with D uncertain. This CDR3 has 13 residues. The germline V gene has CDR1 MNHNY and CDR2 SVGAGI (reference sequence). V was pared by 0 bases and J by 4 bases, with 5 bases between. The CDR3 nucleotides read TGTGCCAGCAGTTACTCACGGTCAGATACGCAGTATTTT. Its translation is CASSYSRSDTQYF.

By frequency in the sample, this clone is medium-sized. This chain uses TRBV27 with TRBJ2-7, with D hard to call. The CDR3 consists of 13 residues. Between the trimmed V and J ends, which lost 5 bases and 6 bases, there was a span of 14 bases. The germline gives CDR1 MNHEY, CDR2 SMNVEV (reference sequence). CDR3 amino acids: CASSPTHPGEQYF. CDR3 sequence (DNA): TGTGCCAGCAGTCCTACGCACCCAGGCGAGCAGTACTTC.

The rearrangement joins TRBV6-1 to TRBJ2-3; TRBD1 is a possible D gene (6 bases). Germline CDR1 MNHNS, CDR2 SASEGT. The V and J ends lost 3 bases and 0 bases respectively, with 7 bases between them. The CDR3 contains 14 residues. The CDR3 spells CASSDQGSTDTQYF. The CDR3, as DNA: TGTGCCAGCAGTGATCAGGGGAGCACAGATACGCAGTATTTT.

The sample holds one count of this clone. This rearrangement joins TRBV5-1 to TRBJ1-4, with D maybe TRBD1 (5 bases). V lost 4 bases and J 0 bases, leaving 7 bases between the germline ends. Per germline, CDR1 SGHRS and CDR2 YFSETQ. This CDR3 comprises 14 residues. The CDR3 nucleotides read TGCGCCAGCAGCAGACAGTCAACTAATGAAAAACTGTTTTTT. Residues: CASSRQSTNEKLFF.

The chain recombines TRBV16 with TRBJ2-7, with D possibly matching TRBD2 (6 bases). The CDR3 is 13 amino acids. V was cut by 3 bases and J by 5 bases, with 11 bases left in between. CDR1 is KGHSY, CDR2 FQNENV, per germline. CDR3 residues: CASSHQLADEQYF. The CDR3 region has the DNA TGTGCCAGCAGCCACCAACTAGCTGACGAGCAGTACTTC.

V gene TRBV27 combines with J gene TRBJ2-5, with 7 bases lining up with TRBD2. Trimming at V came to 1 base and at J to 1 base, leaving 3 bases not matched to a gene. The CDR3 covers 15 residues. Germline V gene data show CDR1 as MNHEY and CDR2 as SMNVEV (reference sequence). The CDR3 loop reads CASSLYPSGQETQYF. In nucleotides, the CDR3 is TGTGCCAGCAGTTTATATCCTAGCGGCCAAGAGACCCAGTACTTC.

This chain links TRBV28 with TRBJ1-3; 9 nucleotides line up with TRBD1. This CDR3 region has 15 residues. The V segment lost 7 bases and the J segment 4 bases; nucleotides outside the gene matches: 8. The germline CDR1 and CDR2 sequences are MDHEN and SYDVKM. The CDR3, as DNA: TGTGCCAGCACACAGGGGGCTTTCTCGGGAAACACCATATATTTT. This gives the protein CASTQGAFSGNTIYF.

The chain couples TRBV18 to TRBJ1-2; D might be TRBD1 (6 bases). This CDR3 has 12 residues. The germline V gene encodes CDR1 KGHSH and CDR2 LQKENI. V lost 5 bases, J lost 8 bases, and 12 bases lay in between. The CDR3 nucleotides read TGTGCCAGCTCATGGATGGACAGCGGCTACACCTTC. Translation gives CASSWMDSGYTF. The complete variable domain, with remaining parts taken from reference TRBV18 and TRBJ1-2, reads NAGVMQNPRHLVRRRGQEARLRCSPMKGHSHVYWYRQLPEEGLKFMVYLQKENIIDESGMPKERFSAEFPKEGPSILRIQQVVRGDSAAYFCASSWMDSGYTFGSGTRLTVV.

The chain uses TRBV9 and TRBJ1-2; D may be TRBD1 (5 bases). Per the germline V gene, CDR1 is SGDLS and CDR2 is YYNGEE. V lost 0 bases and J lost 6, with 9 bases in between. This CDR3 is 13 amino acids long. The CDR3, as DNA: TGTGCCAGCAGCGTAGGGCTACAGGATGGCTACACCTTC. Translation gives CASSVGLQDGYTF.

This clone was observed a few times. This chain connects TRBV5-4 to TRBJ2-2; the match to TRBD1 covers 10 bases. V lost 4 bases, J lost 6 bases, and 3 bases stayed unmatched. The CDR3 consists of 14 residues. Germline CDR1 is SGHNT and CDR2 is YYREEE (reference sequence). The CDR3: CASSQGQGSGELFF. In DNA form, the CDR3 reads TGTGCCAGCAGCCAGGGACAGGGGTCCGGGGAGCTGTTTTTT.

The V call is TRBV9, the J call TRBJ2-5; TRBD1 might be the D (5 bases). Per the germline V gene, CDR1 is SGDLS and CDR2 is YYNGEE. This CDR3 has 13 amino acids. V lost 0 bases to trimming and J lost 5 bases, with 8 bases between them. CDR3 DNA sequence: TGTGCCAGCAGCGTAGCAGGGTATGAGACCCAGTACTTC. It codes for CASSVAGYETQYF. The variable domain in full, with the rest retrieved from reference TRBV9 and TRBJ2-5, is DSGVTQTPKHLITATGQRVTLRCSPRSGDLSVYWYQQSLDQGLQFLIQYYNGEERAKGNILERFSAQQFPDLHSELNLSSLELGDSALYFCASSVAGYETQYFGPGTRLLVL.

There are a few counts of this clone. V usage is TRBV27 and J usage is TRBJ2-7; D possibly corresponds to TRBD1 (5 bases). Germline V lookup: CDR1 MNHEY, CDR2 SMNVEV (reference sequence). This CDR3 is 15 amino acids long. The V end was cut by 4 bases, the J end by 5 bases, with 18 bases between. The CDR3 coding sequence is TGTGCCAGCAGTTCCTACGACCGAACCAGGGACGAGCAGTACTTC. It encodes CASSSYDRTRDEQYF.

The chain combines TRBV2 with TRBJ1-1, with 9 positions matching TRBD1. Germline V gene lookup returns CDR1 SNHLY and CDR2 FYNNEI. With 9 bases clipped from V and 2 bases from J, the junction kept 4 bases outside the gene matches. The CDR3 has 13 residues. The CDR3 region has the DNA TGTGCCAGGAGGGGACAGGGAAACACTGAAGCTTTCTTT. It encodes CARRGQGNTEAFF. Complete variable domain (other parts from reference TRBV2 and TRBJ1-1): EPEVTQTPSHQVTQMGQEVILRCVPISNHLYFYWYRQILGQKVEFLVSFYNNEISEKSEIFDDQFSVERPDGSNFTLKIRSTKLEDSAMYFCARRGQGNTEAFFGQGTRLTVV.

J is TRBJ1-4 and V is TRBV30; possibly TRBD1 for D (5 bases). Germline lookup yields CDR1 GTSNPN and CDR2 SVGIG (reference sequence). V lost 0 bases and J 5 bases, leaving 7 bases between the germline ends. The CDR3 is made up of 13 amino acids. The CDR3 DNA sequence: TGTGCCTGGAGTGTGAACAGGAATGAAAAACTGTTTTTT. Translated, it gives CAWSVNRNEKLFF.

The chain links TRBV19 to TRBJ2-1; D is possibly TRBD1 (6 bases). Germline V gives CDR1 LNHDA, CDR2 SQIVND (reference sequence). V lost 3 bases and J 8 bases, leaving 20 bases between the germline ends. The CDR3 length is 16 residues. The CDR3 region has the DNA TGTGCCAGTAGTATTAAGAGACAGGTCCTTAGCGATGAGCAGTTCTTC. This codes for CASSIKRQVLSDEQFF.

The chain combines TRBV9 with TRBJ2-1; 9 bases agree with TRBD2. The V gene's germline CDR1 is SGDLS and CDR2 YYNGEE. The J segment lost 8 bases and the V segment lost 1 base, leaving 13 bases of the junction unmatched. The CDR3 is 17 amino acids. The CDR3 bases are TGTGCCAGCAGCGTAATGTCCTCAATGATAGCGGGGGATGAGCAGTTCTTC. Translated, it gives CASSVMSSMIAGDEQFF.

This clone has a single count. In the same sample, other DNA sequences code for this CDR3. The genes are TRBV19 and TRBJ2-5, with TRBD2 as a possible D gene (5 bases). Germline CDR1 is LNHDA and CDR2 is SQIVND (reference sequence). The length of the CDR3 is 12 residues. V was trimmed by 3 bases and J by 5 bases, leaving 7 bases between them. For the CDR3, the DNA is TGTGCCAGTAGTATCGGAGGTGAGACCCAGTACTTC. Its protein product is CASSIGGETQYF.

This sequence joins TRBV7-8 and TRBJ1-1; 7 bases are a match to TRBD1. Unmatched junction bases numbered 12, after V lost 0 bases and J lost 5 bases. Germline assignment: CDR1 SGHVS and CDR2 FQNEAQ. The CDR3 loop spans 17 amino acids. The CDR3: CASSLAAGQGERTEAFF. The CDR3 nucleotides are TGTGCCAGCAGCTTAGCCGCCGGGCAGGGGGAACGGACTGAAGCTTTCTTT.

The rearrangement uses TRBV30 and TRBJ1-6; D uncertain. CDR1 is GTSNPN, CDR2 SVGIG, per germline (reference sequence). V was clipped by 3 bases and J by 3 bases, with 6 bases between them. CDR3 length equals 13 residues. The CDR3 sequence: CAWRAVYNSPLHF. CDR3 DNA sequence: TGTGCCTGGAGGGCAGTCTATAATTCACCCCTCCACTTT.

This clone occurred once. This sequence joins TRBV6-6 and TRBJ2-1; TRBD1 matches at 11 bases. Germline trimming cut 4 bases from V and 0 bases from J; bases unmatched to any gene: 2. The CDR3 totals 16 residues. The germline V gene encodes CDR1 MNHNY and CDR2 SVGAGI (reference sequence). CDR3 coding DNA: TGTGCCAGCAGTTCTGGACAGGGGGCCTCCTACAATGAGCAGTTCTTC. This encodes CASSSGQGASYNEQFF.

The CDR3 DNA is TGTGCCAGCAGTTCCCCCCAGGTTTTGGGGGCCGAGCAGTACTTC. It yields the protein CASSSPQVLGAEQYF. The chain carries TRBV28 and TRBJ2-7; TRBD1 might be the D (6 bases). The germline V gene has CDR1 MDHEN and CDR2 SYDVKM. The CDR3 spans 15 residues. V was cut by 4 bases and J by 6 bases, with 19 bases left in between.

The J gene is TRBJ2-5, the V gene TRBV11-2; the match to TRBD2 covers 14 bases. This CDR3 comprises 17 residues. V shed 4 bases, J shed 5 bases, and the junction held 9 bases outside the gene matches. CDR1 and CDR2 from the germline V gene are SGHAT and FQNNGV. The CDR3 bases are TGTGCCAGCAGCTCCAGACTAGCGGGAGGGAAGGGGGAGACCCAGTACTTC. Its protein is CASSSRLAGGKGETQYF.

The gene calls are TRBV4-1 and TRBJ2-1; 12 nucleotides line up with TRBD2. The germline gives CDR1 MGHRA, CDR2 YSYEKL. The CDR3 totals 17 residues. V was clipped by 0 bases and J by 3 bases; unmatched bases: 3. The CDR3 DNA reads as TGCGCCAGCAGCCAAGATGGGGGACTAGCGGGCTACAATGAGCAGTTCTTC. Amino acid sequence: CASSQDGGLAGYNEQFF.

There are a few counts of this clone. CDR3 coding DNA: TGTGCCTCCAGACAGGTACTCTATGGCTACACCTTC. Protein: CASRQVLYGYTF. The V and J genes are TRBV19 and TRBJ1-2, with D possibly being TRBD1 (6 bases). V dropped 11 bases and J dropped 4 bases, with 14 bases sitting between them. The CDR3 is 12 amino acids. Germline V gene data show CDR1 as LNHDA and CDR2 as SQIVND (reference sequence).

This rearrangement joins TRBV7-9 to TRBJ2-7; 7 bases map to TRBD2. This CDR3 is 15 amino acids long. Germline values: CDR1 SEHNR, CDR2 FQNEAQ (reference sequence). V lost 5 bases and J lost 2; bases outside the gene matches: 9. CDR3 residues: CASSPPSGGAYEQYF. CDR3 DNA: TGTGCCAGCAGCCCACCTAGCGGAGGGGCCTACGAGCAGTACTTC.

J is TRBJ1-5 and V is TRBV24-1, with a tentative D call TRBD1 (6 bases). CDR3 length: 16 amino acids. V shed 4 bases and J shed 2 bases, with 14 bases lying between them. CDR1 and CDR2 (germline): KGHDR, SFDVKD. Here the CDR3 reads CATSEQQGAGNQPQHF. The CDR3, as DNA: TGTGCCACCAGTGAGCAACAGGGTGCCGGCAATCAGCCCCAGCATTTT.

The rearrangement joins TRBV7-3 to TRBJ2-1, with D tentatively TRBD2 (6 bases). The V gene's germline CDR1 is SGHTA and CDR2 FQGTGA. CDR3 length: 15 residues. Trimming removed 0 bases at V and 6 bases at J, with 12 bases between. The CDR3 nucleotides read TGTGCCAGCAGCTTAACGGGGACTGGAGCCAATGAGCAGTTCTTC. This sequence encodes CASSLTGTGANEQFF.

The V and J genes are TRBV25-1 and TRBJ2-1, with 8 bases lining up with TRBD1. Germline V gives CDR1 MGHDK, CDR2 SYGVNS. The CDR3 sequence is 16 residues long. J was trimmed by 4 bases and V by 4 bases; bases with no gene match: 9. This CDR3 reads CASSADRTGLYNEQFF. CDR3 coding DNA: TGTGCCAGCAGTGCGGACCGGACAGGGTTATACAATGAGCAGTTCTTC.

This chain joins TRBV28 and TRBJ1-1; D uncertain. The V and J ends lost 4 bases and 2 bases respectively, with 5 bases between them. The germline CDR1 and CDR2 sequences are MDHEN and SYDVKM. The CDR3 totals 12 residues. CDR3 amino acids: CASSSSNTEAFF. The CDR3 coding sequence is TGTGCCAGCAGTTCGTCTAACACTGAAGCTTTCTTT.

This chain connects TRBV19 to TRBJ2-5; 11 positions agree with TRBD2. The length of the CDR3 is 15 residues. Germline V gives CDR1 LNHDA, CDR2 SQIVND (reference sequence). J was trimmed by 7 bases and V by 5 bases; bases with no gene match: 9. CDR3 nucleotide sequence: TGTGCCAGTAGTCCTATTACTAGCGGGGGAGGGACCCAGTACTTC. It is translated as CASSPITSGGGTQYF.